The 19 T cell receptor beta chains presented below share a single source sample, sequenced in a study of shared clonotypes between healthy human individuals. Here immunoSEQ multiplex PCR was the method, and the copy in TCRdb shows in-frame clones only, minus some. The sample consists of hundreds of thousands of clones, 55% to 75% of them appearing once. Sequenced sample: memory CD4+ T cells sorted from blood. Subset: CD45RA-negative fraction. The receptors here all came from a woman aged 25 to 45 in good health.

This clone was recorded only once. The chain joins TRBV28 to TRBJ2-7; D unresolved. Germline V gene data show CDR1 as MDHEN and CDR2 as SYDVKM. This CDR3 comprises 13 residues. V lost 3 bases to trimming and J lost 3 bases, with 9 bases between them. The CDR3 sequence: CASSFAQDYEQYF. DNA of the CDR3: TGTGCCAGCAGTTTTGCCCAGGACTACGAGCAGTACTTC.

On this clone: This may stem from a read error, because a much larger clone lies one nucleotide away. In the same sample, other DNA sequences code for this CDR3. The genes are TRBV28 and TRBJ2-7; D ambiguous. Between the trimmed V and J ends, which lost 6 bases and 6 bases, there was a span of 9 bases. Germline CDR1 and CDR2: MDHEN and SYDVKM. The CDR3 is 11 residues long. The DNA for the CDR3 is TGTGCCAGCAGGAATAGAGTCGAGCAGTACTTC. Translated, it gives CASRNRVEQYF.

This clone was counted only a few times. The chain carries TRBV6-5 and TRBJ2-5, with D tentatively TRBD1 (5 bases). The CDR3 is made up of 12 amino acids. V shed 9 bases and J shed 4 bases, with 12 bases lying between them. CDR1 MNHEY and CDR2 SVGAGI come from the germline V gene. The CDR3 here is CASSGILETQYF. For the CDR3, the DNA is TGTGCCAGTTCAGGGATTTTAGAGACCCAGTACTTC.

This clone was seen once. The chain recombines TRBV18 with TRBJ2-5; 11 nucleotides line up with TRBD2. Germline V CDR1 and CDR2: KGHSH, LQKENI. The CDR3 covers 17 residues. V trimming: 0 bases; J trimming: 2 bases; junction bases outside the gene matches: 5. CDR3 sequence (DNA): TGTGCCAGCTCACCACCGTCGGGACTAGCGGTACAAGAGACCCAGTACTTC. Translation gives CASSPPSGLAVQETQYF.

This clone was seen a handful of times. The chain employs TRBV19 and TRBJ1-2; 7 positions match TRBD1. CDR1 is LNHDA and CDR2 is SQIVND in the germline V gene (reference sequence). This CDR3 spans 13 amino acids. Unmatched junction bases numbered 3, after V lost 5 bases and J lost 3 bases. The CDR3 nucleotides are TGTGCCAGTAGTGGTACAGGGGACTATGGCTACACCTTC. Protein: CASSGTGDYGYTF.

The chain is built from TRBV29-1 and TRBJ2-4; weak D call: TRBD2 (5 bases). Trimming took off 0 bases at V and 7 bases at J, with 10 bases between the two ends. This CDR3 comprises 13 residues. Germline V CDR1 and CDR2: SQVTM, ANQGSEA. The CDR3 is CSVEDPRGNIQYF. Written as DNA, the CDR3 is TGCAGCGTTGAAGACCCCCGAGGGAACATTCAGTACTTC.

The chain has TRBV5-1 and TRBJ2-1; the D call may be TRBD1 or TRBD2 (5 bases each). Trimming left V 0 bases short and J 2 bases short, with 12 bases between. The CDR3 is 16 residues long. The germline gives CDR1 SGHRS, CDR2 YFSETQ. The CDR3 region is CASSLALGTAYNEQFF. For the CDR3, the DNA is TGCGCCAGCAGCTTGGCCCTAGGGACGGCCTACAATGAGCAGTTCTTC. Based on the CDR3 plus reference TRBV5-1 and TRBJ2-1, the full variable domain is KAGVTQTPRYLIKTRGQQVTLSCSPISGHRSVSWYQQTPGQGLQFLFEYFSETQRNKGNFPGRFSGRQFSNSRSEMNVSTLELGDSALYLCASSLALGTAYNEQFFGPGTRLTVL.

This chain connects TRBV5-1 to TRBJ1-1; 9 positions agree with TRBD1. CDR1 is SGHRS, CDR2 YFSETQ, per germline. V shed 1 base, J shed 0 bases, and the junction held 7 bases outside the gene matches. The CDR3 spans 17 residues. The CDR3 sequence is CASSLTDRGGLNTEAFF. The CDR3 DNA is TGCGCCAGCAGCTTGACCGACAGGGGGGGATTGAACACTGAAGCTTTCTTT.

The chain uses TRBV9 and TRBJ2-1, with 10 bases aligning to TRBD1. CDR3 size: 14 residues. Trimming removed 7 bases from V and 5 bases from J; junction bases left unmatched: 6. Germline values: CDR1 SGDLS, CDR2 YYNGEE. CDR3 DNA: TGTGCCAGCGGCCGGACAGGGGGGAACAATGAGCAGTTCTTC. Amino acids: CASGRTGGNNEQFF.

This chain uses TRBV28 with TRBJ1-2; weak D call: TRBD1 (5 bases). Germline lookup yields CDR1 MDHEN and CDR2 SYDVKM. With 8 bases removed from V and 5 bases from J, the gap between germline ends came to 18 bases. The CDR3 contains 14 residues. The CDR3 reads CASRWSGQGYGYTF. The CDR3 DNA reads TGTGCCAGCCGTTGGAGTGGACAAGGTTATGGCTACACCTTC.

J is TRBJ1-5 and V is TRBV5-4; D is uncertain. This CDR3 has 14 amino acids. V was pared by 0 bases and J by 2 bases, with 6 bases between. Germline-derived CDR1 and CDR2 are SGHNT and YYREEE (reference sequence). The CDR3 region is CASSLAGGNQPQHF. The CDR3 DNA follows: TGTGCCAGCAGCTTGGCTGGGGGCAATCAGCCCCAGCATTTT.

The chain employs TRBV5-1 and TRBJ2-5; 10 bases map to TRBD2. The CDR3 runs 15 residues. After removal of 4 bases from V and 1 base from J, the junction contained 4 bases not matched to a gene. Germline CDR1 SGHRS, CDR2 YFSETQ. The CDR3 region has the DNA TGCGCCAGCAGCAACGGACTAGCGGCCCAAGAGACCCAGTACTTC. Translated: CASSNGLAAQETQYF.

The rearrangement uses TRBV28 and TRBJ2-7, with TRBD2 identical over 14 bases. This CDR3 has 16 amino acids. Germline trimming cut 6 bases from V and 6 bases from J; bases unmatched to any gene: 10. CDR1 is MDHEN and CDR2 is SYDVKM in the germline V gene. The CDR3 reads CASSSRGTSGRSEQYF. The CDR3 bases are TGTGCCAGCAGCTCCAGAGGGACTAGCGGGAGATCCGAGCAGTACTTC.

This chain links TRBV5-1 with TRBJ1-1, with TRBD1 matching 7 bases. V was clipped by 4 bases and J by 1 base; unmatched bases: 1. The CDR3 consists of 13 residues. The germline CDR1 and CDR2 sequences are SGHRS and YFSETQ. Written as DNA, the CDR3 is TGCGCCAGCAGCCGGACAGGGAACACTGAAGCTTTCTTT. Its protein is CASSRTGNTEAFF.

The chain links TRBV18 to TRBJ2-7; no clear D gene. This CDR3 is built from 17 residues. From germline, CDR1 is KGHSH and CDR2 LQKENI. Trimming cost V 3 bases and J 2 bases, with 20 bases left between them. CDR3 protein: CASSPQIMASVAYEQYF. CDR3 nucleotide sequence: TGTGCCAGCTCACCCCAAATTATGGCTAGTGTAGCCTACGAGCAGTACTTC.

This chain joins TRBV7-8 and TRBJ1-5; 10 bases agree with TRBD1. In germline, CDR1 is SGHVS, CDR2 FQNEAQ. V lost 5 bases, J lost 3 bases, and 10 bases stayed unmatched. The CDR3 covers 17 residues. The CDR3 is CASSTGQGMGNNQPQHF. The CDR3 coding sequence is TGTGCCAGCAGCACGGGACAGGGGATGGGGAACAATCAGCCCCAGCATTTT.

The J gene is TRBJ2-1, the V gene TRBV2; the D gene is possibly TRBD2 (5 bases). Per germline, CDR1 SNHLY and CDR2 FYNNEI. The V end lost 6 bases, the J end lost 6 bases, and 15 bases lay between the germline ends. This CDR3 has 14 residues. The CDR3 DNA sequence: TGTGCCAGCAGGAGGGAGATAGCCCCCAATGAGCAGTTCTTC. Translated, it gives CASRREIAPNEQFF.

J is TRBJ1-5 and V is TRBV19; maybe TRBD1 (5 bases). V was shortened by 0 bases and J by 0 bases, with 9 bases between the two germline ends. The CDR3 is made up of 16 amino acids. From germline, CDR1 is LNHDA and CDR2 SQIVND (reference sequence). The CDR3 here is CASSIENRYSNQPQHF. CDR3 in DNA: TGTGCCAGTAGTATAGAAAACAGGTATAGCAATCAGCCCCAGCATTTT. Supplemented by reference TRBV19 and TRBJ1-5, the full variable domain reads DGGITQSPKYLFRKEGQNVTLSCEQNLNHDAMYWYRQDPGQGLRLIYYSQIVNDFQKGDIAEGYSVSREKKESFPLTVTSAQKNPTAFYLCASSIENRYSNQPQHFGDGTRLSIL.

V gene TRBV6-1 combines with J gene TRBJ1-2; D ambiguous. The CDR3 totals 13 residues. V lost 7 bases and J lost 1, with 10 bases in between. Germline assignment: CDR1 MNHNS and CDR2 SASEGT. The CDR3 spells CASTPGVNYGYTF. The CDR3 DNA is TGTGCCAGCACCCCCGGGGTTAACTATGGCTACACCTTC.